This T cell receptor (beta chain) was sequenced for a study of identical twins. V lost 7 bases, J lost 5 bases, and 11 bases lay in between. Per the germline V gene, CDR1 is SNHLY and CDR2 is FYNNEI. CDR3 length: 12 amino acids. One entry per CDR3 protein, called by TCRdb with MiXCR from the 5' RACE reads. Among around 1.7 million distinct CDR3 sequences listed, less than 35% were seen once. The sequencing input was cord blood. The chain employs TRBV2 and TRBJ2-5; D not resolved. The source of this sequence is a newborn girl in good health. The CDR3 coding sequence is TGTGCCAGCATCGGGTCTCGGGAGACCCAGTACTTC. This codes for CASIGSRETQYF. Complete variable domain (other parts from reference TRBV2 and TRBJ2-5): EPEVTQTPSHQVTQMGQEVILRCVPISNHLYFYWYRQILGQKVEFLVSFYNNEISEKSEIFDDQFSVERPDGSNFTLKIRSTKLEDSAMYFCASIGSRETQYFGPGTRLLVL.